This TCR beta chain derives from a study of blood T cells in healthy people across ages. The authors ran a second PCR of roughly 6 to 12 cycles using a sample-barcoded 5' primer and a J-beta primer mix. TCRdb itself ran the 5' RACE reads through MiXCR, one entry per CDR3 protein. Here the sample spans about 1 million distinct CDR3 sequences, 45% being singletons. CDR1 is MNHNY, CDR2 SVGAGI, per germline (reference sequence). The CDR3 contains 14 residues. Trimming cost V 5 bases and J 7 bases, with 14 bases left between them. Sequenced: blood. The gene calls are TRBV6-6 and TRBJ1-4; no firm D call. This sequence originates from an older woman in good health. The chain's CDR3 is CASSPLTGGEKLFF. In nucleotides, the CDR3 is TGTGCCAGCAGTCCTTTGACTGGAGGTGAAAAACTGTTTTTT.